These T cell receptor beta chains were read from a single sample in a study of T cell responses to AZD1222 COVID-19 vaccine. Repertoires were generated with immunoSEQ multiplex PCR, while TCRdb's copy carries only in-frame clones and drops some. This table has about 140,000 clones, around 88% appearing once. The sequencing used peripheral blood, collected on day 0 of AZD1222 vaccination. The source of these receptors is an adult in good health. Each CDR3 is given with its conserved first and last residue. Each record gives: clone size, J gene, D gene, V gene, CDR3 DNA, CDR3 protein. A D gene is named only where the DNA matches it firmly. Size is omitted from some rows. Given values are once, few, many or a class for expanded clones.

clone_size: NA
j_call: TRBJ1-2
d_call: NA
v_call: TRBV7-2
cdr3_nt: TGTGCCAGCAGCTCAATAAACAGGGCTAACTATGGCTACACCTTC
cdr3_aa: CASSSINRANYGYTF

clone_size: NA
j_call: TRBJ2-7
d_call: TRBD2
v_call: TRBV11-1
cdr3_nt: TGTGCCAGCAGCTTGAGGATAGCGGGCCCCTACGAGCAGTACTTC
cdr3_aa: CASSLRIAGPYEQYF

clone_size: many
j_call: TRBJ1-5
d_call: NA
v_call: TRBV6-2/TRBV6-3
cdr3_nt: TGTGCCAGCAGCCAGTCCGAGAGGGGTCAGCCCCAGCATTTT
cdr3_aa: CASSQSERGQPQHF

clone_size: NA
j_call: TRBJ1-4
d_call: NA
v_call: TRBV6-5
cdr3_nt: TGTGCCAGCAGCCGCCCAACTAATGAAAAACTGTTTTTT
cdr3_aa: CASSRPTNEKLFF

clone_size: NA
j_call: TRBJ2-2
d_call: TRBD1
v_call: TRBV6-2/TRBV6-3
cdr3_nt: TGTGCCAGCAGTTCCCCCTCGACAGGGACCTTGGGGACCGGGGAGCTGTTTTTT
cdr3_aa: CASSSPSTGTLGTGELFF

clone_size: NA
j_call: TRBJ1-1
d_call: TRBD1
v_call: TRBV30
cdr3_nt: TGTGCCTGGATCGGACAGGGATGGGGTGAAGCTTTCTTT
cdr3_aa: CAWIGQGWGEAFF

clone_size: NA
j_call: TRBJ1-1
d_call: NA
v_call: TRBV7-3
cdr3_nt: TGTGCCAGCAGCTTGGGGGCGAACACTGAAGCTTTCTTT
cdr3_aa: CASSLGANTEAFF

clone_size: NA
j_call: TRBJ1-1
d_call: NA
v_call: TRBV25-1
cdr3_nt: TGTGCCAGCAGTGGTCTGACCGGGACCGCCGGTGGAGCTTTCTTT
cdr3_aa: CASSGLTGTAGGAFF

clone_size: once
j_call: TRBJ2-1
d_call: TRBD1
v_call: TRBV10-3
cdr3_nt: TGTGCCATCAGTGAGGAGGGACAGGGCGATGAGCAGTTCTTC
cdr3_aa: CAISEEGQGDEQFF

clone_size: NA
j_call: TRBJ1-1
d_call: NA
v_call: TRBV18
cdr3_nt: TGTGCCAGCTCACTGGCAGGGCTTGACACTGAAGCTTTCTTT
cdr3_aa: CASSLAGLDTEAFF

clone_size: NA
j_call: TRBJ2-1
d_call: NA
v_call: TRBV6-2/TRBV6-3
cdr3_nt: TGTGCCAGCAGCGCAAGGCCACATGATGAGCAGTTCTTC
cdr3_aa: CASSARPHDEQFF

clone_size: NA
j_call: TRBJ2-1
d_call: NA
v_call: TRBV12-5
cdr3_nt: TGTGCTAGTGGTTTAGTGCCAGGAGGTGGCAATGAGCAGTTCTTC
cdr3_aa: CASGLVPGGGNEQFF

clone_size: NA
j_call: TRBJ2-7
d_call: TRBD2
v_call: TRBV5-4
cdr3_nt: TGTGCCAGCAGCTTGGGAGGTCAGGGACTAGCTACTTTAGAGCAGTACTTC
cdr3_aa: CASSLGGQGLATLEQYF

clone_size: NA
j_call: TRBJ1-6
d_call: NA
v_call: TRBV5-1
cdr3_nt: TGCGCCAGCAGCTTGGAAGGGCTGAGCTCCTATAATTCACCCCTCCACTTT
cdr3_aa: CASSLEGLSSYNSPLHF

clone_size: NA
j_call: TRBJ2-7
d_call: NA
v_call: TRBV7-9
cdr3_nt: TGTGCCAGCAGCTTAGCCGGGGGCAGCTATGGGGGAAGAGAGCAGTACTTC
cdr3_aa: CASSLAGGSYGGREQYF

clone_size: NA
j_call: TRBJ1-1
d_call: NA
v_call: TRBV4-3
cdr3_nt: TGCGCCAGCAGCCGGGGCAGGATGAACACTGAAGCTTTCTTT
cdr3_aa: CASSRGRMNTEAFF

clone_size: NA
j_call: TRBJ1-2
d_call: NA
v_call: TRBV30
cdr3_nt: TGTGCCTGGAGAAGGATTAGAGCCCGAGTCTATGGCTACACCTTC
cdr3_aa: CAWRRIRARVYGYTF

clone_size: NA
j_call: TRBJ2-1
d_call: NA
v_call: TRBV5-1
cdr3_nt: TGCGCCAGCAGCTCCTCTGAGACGGGACTCAACGATAATGAGCAGTTCTTC
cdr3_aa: CASSSSETGLNDNEQFF

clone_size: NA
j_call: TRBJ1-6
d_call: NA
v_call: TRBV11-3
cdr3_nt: TGTGCCAGCAGCTTCGACCTAAGCTCACCCCTCCACTTT
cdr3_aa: CASSFDLSSPLHF

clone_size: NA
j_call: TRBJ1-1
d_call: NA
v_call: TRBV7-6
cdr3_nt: TGTGCCAGCAGCTACTCCCTACCCGGGACTAACACTGAAGCTTTCTTT
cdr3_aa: CASSYSLPGTNTEAFF

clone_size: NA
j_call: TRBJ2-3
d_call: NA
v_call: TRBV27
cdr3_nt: TGTGCCAGCAGTTGGGGGAAGATCACAGATACGCAGTATTTT
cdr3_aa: CASSWGKITDTQYF

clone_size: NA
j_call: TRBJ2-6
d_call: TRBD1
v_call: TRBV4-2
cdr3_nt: TGTGCCAGCAGCCCCGGACAGGGGGCAGGGGCCAACGTCCTGACTTTC
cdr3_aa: CASSPGQGAGANVLTF

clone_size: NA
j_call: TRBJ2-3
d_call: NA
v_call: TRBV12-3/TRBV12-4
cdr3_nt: TGTGCCAGCATCCTATTGGGAGCAGGAAGGCAGTATTTT
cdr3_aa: CASILLGAGRQYF

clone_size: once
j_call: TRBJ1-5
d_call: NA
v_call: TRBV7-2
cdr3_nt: TGTGCCAGCAGCCCTAACCGGATGGAGCCCCAGCATTTT
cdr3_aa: CASSPNRMEPQHF

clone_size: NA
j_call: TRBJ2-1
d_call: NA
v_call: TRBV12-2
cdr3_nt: TGTGCAAGTCGCTTTAAAACTAGCGGCCTCCAGGCCTCCTACAATGAGCAGTTCTTC
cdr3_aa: CASRFKTSGLQASYNEQFF

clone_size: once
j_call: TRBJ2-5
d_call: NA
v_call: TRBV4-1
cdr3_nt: TGCGCCAGCAGCCAAGATGGGGAAGAGACCCAGTACTTC
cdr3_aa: CASSQDGEETQYF